Shown below are 15 T cell receptor beta chains from a single sample sequenced in a study of spatial heterogeneity in lung cancer. The time point here: sample taken at primary tumor resection. TCRdb recomputed calls from the 5' RACE reads with MiXCR, one row per CDR3 protein. In the table there are roughly 13,000 distinct CDR3 sequences, 3.5% to 4% of which are singletons. The starting material was PBMCs, obtained at surgery. Receptor source: a male donor with early-stage non-small cell lung cancer.

This clonotype was seen repeatedly, ten times or more. V is TRBV28 and J is TRBJ2-7; 11 nucleotides agree with TRBD1. The germline V gene encodes CDR1 MDHEN and CDR2 SYDVKM. V gave up 4 bases and J gave up 3 bases; unmatched junction bases: 5. This CDR3 is 15 amino acids long. The CDR3 coding sequence is TGTGCCAGCAGTTCCTCCGGGACAGGGGGCTACGAGCAGTACTTC. It codes for CASSSSGTGGYEQYF.

Worth noting for this clonotype: At one boundary the junction diverges from the germline segment, which might be a read error. This rearrangement joins TRBV5-6 to TRBJ1-2; D gene unclear. CDR1 is SGHDT and CDR2 is YYEEEE in the germline V gene. CDR3 length: 15 residues. The DNA of the CDR3 is TGTGCCAGCAGGCAAGGTTCCGGGATTAACTATGGCTTCACCTTC. This encodes CASRQGSGINYGFTF.

This clonotype was seen a handful of times. This chain links TRBV11-2 with TRBJ1-1; 9 bases are shared with TRBD1. The germline CDR1 and CDR2 sequences are SGHAT and FQNNGV. The CDR3 has 14 residues. Trimming took 4 bases from V and 1 from J; bases not matched to a gene: 1. Here the CDR3 reads CASSWGQGNTEAFF. CDR3 sequence (DNA): TGTGCCAGCAGCTGGGGACAGGGGAACACTGAAGCTTTCTTT.

The table lists this clonotype with many counts. The rearrangement uses TRBV6-5 and TRBJ2-6; D gene uncertain. V gave up 4 bases and J gave up 5 bases, with 12 bases separating them. Germline V gene data show CDR1 as MNHEY and CDR2 as SVGAGI. CDR3 length equals 15 residues. CDR3 bases: TGTGCCAGCAGTTCGGACGGCCGTCGGGCCAACGTCCTGACTTTC. This translates into CASSSDGRRANVLTF.

Comments on this clonotype: This may arise from a read error, as a much more abundant clone is one base away. The chain has TRBV10-3 and TRBJ2-4; D is undetermined. The V gene's germline CDR1 is ENHRY and CDR2 SYGVKD. Between the trimmed V and J ends, which lost 2 bases and 9 bases, there was a span of 20 bases. The CDR3 is 16 amino acids. For the CDR3, the DNA is TGTGCCATCAGTGAGACGGGCAACATTGGGCCATCCATTCAGTACTTC. Encoded protein: CAISETGNIGPSIQYF.

This clonotype was seen many times. V is TRBV10-3 and J is TRBJ1-2, with 7 positions matching TRBD1. The CDR3 has 18 amino acids. Trimming took 4 bases from V and 4 from J; bases not matched to a gene: 18. Germline CDR1 is ENHRY and CDR2 is SYGVKD. CDR3 region: CAISGGSERTGEIYGYTF. The CDR3 coding sequence is TGTGCCATCAGTGGGGGCTCTGAAAGGACAGGCGAAATCTATGGCTACACCTTC.

This clonotype was observed many times. The CDR3 DNA sequence: TGCGCCAGCACCATTTCCGGGACTACAACTTACAATGAGCAGTTCTTC. This sequence encodes CASTISGTTTYNEQFF. The chain recombines TRBV5-1 with TRBJ2-1, with 7 positions matching TRBD2. V shed 6 bases and J 4 bases; nucleotides not matched to a gene: 13. The CDR3 runs 16 residues. Germline V gives CDR1 SGHRS, CDR2 YFSETQ.

This clonotype was observed at least ten times. The rearrangement uses TRBV5-1 and TRBJ2-7; possibly TRBD2 for D (6 bases). Germline CDR1 SGHRS, CDR2 YFSETQ. The CDR3 totals 13 residues. Deletions cut 5 bases from V and 0 bases from J, with 9 bases between. The CDR3 sequence is CASRTGASYEQYF. In DNA, the CDR3 is TGCGCCAGCAGGACGGGAGCCTCCTACGAGCAGTACTTC.

In this sample, this clonotype turned up many times. The chain has TRBV19 and TRBJ1-2; D is undetermined. V lost 7 bases and J 3 bases, leaving 12 bases between the germline ends. The CDR3 has 13 residues. Germline lookup yields CDR1 LNHDA and CDR2 SQIVND (reference sequence). The CDR3 nucleotides read TGTGCCAGTACCCTCCAGCGGGACTATGGCTACACCTTC. Encoded protein: CASTLQRDYGYTF.

This clonotype was seen ten or more times. The chain uses TRBV23-1 and TRBJ2-7; D not certain. TRBV23-1 carries the ORF label, with uncertain function. Trimming cost V 2 bases and J 4 bases, with 18 bases left between them. The CDR3 spans 16 residues. The CDR3 sequence: CASSQPNPRDLYEQYF. The CDR3 nucleotides are TGCGCCAGCAGTCAACCGAATCCCCGCGACCTATACGAGCAGTACTTC.

This clonotype was seen more than once but under ten times. This sequence joins TRBV20-1 and TRBJ2-7; 14 bases are shared with TRBD2. Germline V gives CDR1 DFQATT, CDR2 SNEGSKA (reference sequence). The CDR3 length is 17 residues. The V segment lost 0 bases and the J segment 3 bases; nucleotides outside the gene matches: 7. The chain's CDR3 is CSARDSTGTSGSYEQYF. The CDR3 coding sequence is TGCAGTGCTAGAGATTCCACCGGGACTAGCGGGAGCTACGAGCAGTACTTC.

The sample holds many counts of this clonotype. In DNA form, the CDR3 reads TGCGCCAGCAGCCAGGTGGGACAGGGAAGCTACGAGCAGTACTTC. This sequence encodes CASSQVGQGSYEQYF. The J gene is TRBJ2-7, the V gene TRBV4-3, with 9 nucleotides matching TRBD1. V was clipped by 3 bases and J by 3 bases; unmatched bases: 6. The length of the CDR3 is 15 residues. Germline V gives CDR1 LGHNA, CDR2 YSLEER.

This clonotype has at least ten counts. The chain employs TRBV28 and TRBJ2-3; no clear D gene. V dropped 7 bases and J dropped 1 base, with 9 bases sitting between them. Germline CDR1 reads MDHEN; CDR2 reads SYDVKM. The CDR3 totals 13 residues. This chain's CDR3 is CASTLGGTDTQYF. The CDR3 DNA is TGTGCCAGCACCCTAGGAGGCACAGATACGCAGTATTTT.

The table lists this clonotype with a few counts. The chain uses TRBV6-5 and TRBJ2-7, with 9 nucleotides matching TRBD2. The V gene's germline CDR1 is MNHEY and CDR2 SVGAGI. The ends lost 5 bases at V and 4 bases at J; junction bases unmatched: 0. This CDR3 has 12 residues. CDR3 amino acids: CASSLAGYEQYF. CDR3 nucleotides: TGTGCCAGCAGTCTAGCGGGATACGAGCAGTACTTC.

This clonotype was seen only once. It may be a read error: a sequence one base away is much more abundant. This chain links TRBV15 with TRBJ2-3; weak D call: TRBD1 (5 bases). The CDR3 runs 14 residues. Germline-derived CDR1 and CDR2 are LNHNV and YYDKDF (reference sequence). Trimming stripped 0 bases from V and 4 bases from J, with 8 bases between. The chain's CDR3 is CATSRDRGSDTQYF. The CDR3 nucleotides read TGTGCCACCAGCAGAGATAGGGGCTCAGATACGCAGTATTTT.